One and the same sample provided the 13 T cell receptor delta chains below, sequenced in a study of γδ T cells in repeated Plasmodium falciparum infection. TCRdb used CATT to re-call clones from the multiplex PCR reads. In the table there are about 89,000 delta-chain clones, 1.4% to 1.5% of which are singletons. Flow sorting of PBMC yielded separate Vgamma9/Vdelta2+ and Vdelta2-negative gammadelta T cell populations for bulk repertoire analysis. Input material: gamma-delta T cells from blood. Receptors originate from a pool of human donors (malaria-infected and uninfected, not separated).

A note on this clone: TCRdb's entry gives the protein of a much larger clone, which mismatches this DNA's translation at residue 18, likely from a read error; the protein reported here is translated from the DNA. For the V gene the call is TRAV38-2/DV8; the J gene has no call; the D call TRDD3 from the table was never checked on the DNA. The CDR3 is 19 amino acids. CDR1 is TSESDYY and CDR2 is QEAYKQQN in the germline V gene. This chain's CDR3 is CAYRALILNKDTRTDKLTF. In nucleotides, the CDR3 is TGTGCTTATAGGGCCCTAATTCTCAACAAGGATACGCGCACCGATAAACTCACCTTT.

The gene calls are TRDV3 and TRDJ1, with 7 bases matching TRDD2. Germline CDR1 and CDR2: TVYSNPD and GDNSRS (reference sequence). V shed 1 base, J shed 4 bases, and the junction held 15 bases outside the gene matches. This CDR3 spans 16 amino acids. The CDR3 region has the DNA TGTGCCTTTATAGTTCCTACCCCGTACGCAGGCGATAAACTCATCTTT. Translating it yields CAFIVPTPYAGDKLIF.

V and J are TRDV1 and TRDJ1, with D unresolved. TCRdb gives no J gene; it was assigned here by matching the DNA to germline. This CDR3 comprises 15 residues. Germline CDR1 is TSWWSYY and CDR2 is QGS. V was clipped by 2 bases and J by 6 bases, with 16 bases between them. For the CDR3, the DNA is TGTGCTCTTGGGGAAGTGCCCGTACTATCCAATAAACTCATCTTT. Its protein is CALGEVPVLSNKLIF.

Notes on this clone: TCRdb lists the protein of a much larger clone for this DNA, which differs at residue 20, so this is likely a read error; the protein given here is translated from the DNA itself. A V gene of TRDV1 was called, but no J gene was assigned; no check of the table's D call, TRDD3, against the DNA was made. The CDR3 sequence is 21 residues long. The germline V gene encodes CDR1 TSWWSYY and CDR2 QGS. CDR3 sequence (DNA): TGTGCTCTTGGGGATCTGGACGGTACTGGGGGATACGTCATATACACCGATAAACTCACCTTT. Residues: CALGDLDGTGGYVIYTDKLTF.

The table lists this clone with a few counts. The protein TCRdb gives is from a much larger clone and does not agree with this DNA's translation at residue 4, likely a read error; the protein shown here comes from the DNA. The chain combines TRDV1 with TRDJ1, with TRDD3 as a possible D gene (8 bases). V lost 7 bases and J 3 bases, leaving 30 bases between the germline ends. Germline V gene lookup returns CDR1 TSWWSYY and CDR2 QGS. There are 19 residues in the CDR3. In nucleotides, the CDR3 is TGTGCTCTTGAGGACTGGGATTCCTACTGGGGGGATCCTTCCGATAAACTCATCTTT. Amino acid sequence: CALEDWDSYWGDPSDKLIF.

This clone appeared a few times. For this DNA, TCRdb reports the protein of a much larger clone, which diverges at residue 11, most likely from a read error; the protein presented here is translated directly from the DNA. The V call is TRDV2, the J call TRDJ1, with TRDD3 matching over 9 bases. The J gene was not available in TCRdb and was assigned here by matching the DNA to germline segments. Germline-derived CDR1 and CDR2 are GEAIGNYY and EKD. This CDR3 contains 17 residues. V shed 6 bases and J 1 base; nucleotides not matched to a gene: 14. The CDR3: CACNYLGDQGCTDKLIF. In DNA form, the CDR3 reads TGTGCCTGTAACTATCTGGGGGATCAAGGGTGCACCGATAAACTCATCTTT.

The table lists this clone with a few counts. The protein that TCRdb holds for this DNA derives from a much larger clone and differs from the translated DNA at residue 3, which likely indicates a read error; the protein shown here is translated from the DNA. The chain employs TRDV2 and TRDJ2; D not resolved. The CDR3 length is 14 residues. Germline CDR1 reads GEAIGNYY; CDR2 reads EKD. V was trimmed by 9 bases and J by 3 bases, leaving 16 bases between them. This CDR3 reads CASAPVNLTAQLFF. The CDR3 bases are TGTGCCAGTGCCCCCGTTAACCTGACAGCACAACTCTTCTTT.

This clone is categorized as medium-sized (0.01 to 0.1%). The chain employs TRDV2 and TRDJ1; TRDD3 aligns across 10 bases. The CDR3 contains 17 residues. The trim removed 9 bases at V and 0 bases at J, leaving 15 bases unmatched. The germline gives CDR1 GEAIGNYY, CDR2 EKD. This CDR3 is CAARTTLLGDDTDKLIF. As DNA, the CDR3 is TGTGCCGCCCGGACCACTCTACTGGGGGATGACACCGATAAACTCATCTTT.

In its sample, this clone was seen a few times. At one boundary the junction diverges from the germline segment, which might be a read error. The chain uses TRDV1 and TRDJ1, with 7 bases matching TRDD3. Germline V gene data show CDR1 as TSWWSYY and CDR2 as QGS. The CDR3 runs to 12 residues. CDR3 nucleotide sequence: TGCTCAGTACTGGGGTGCACCGATAAACTCATCTTT. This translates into CSVLGCTDKLIF.

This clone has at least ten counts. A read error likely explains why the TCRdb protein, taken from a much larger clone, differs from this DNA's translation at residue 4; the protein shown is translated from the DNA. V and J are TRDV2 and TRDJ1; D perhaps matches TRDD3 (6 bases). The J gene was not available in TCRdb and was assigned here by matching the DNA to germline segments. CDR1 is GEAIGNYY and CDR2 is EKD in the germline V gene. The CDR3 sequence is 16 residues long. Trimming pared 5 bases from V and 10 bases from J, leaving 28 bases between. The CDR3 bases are TGTGCCTGTGGCGACATGTCCCCGGGACGGGATAGGGGACTCATCTTT. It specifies CACGDMSPGRDRGLIF.

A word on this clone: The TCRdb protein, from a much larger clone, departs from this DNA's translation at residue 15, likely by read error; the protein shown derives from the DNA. CDR3 DNA: TGTGCTCTTGGGGAACAGGCCCTTCCGCGAAACTGGGGGATAGTCGATAAACTCATCTTT. This codes for CALGEQALPRNWGIVDKLIF. The chain has TRDV1 and TRDJ1; 11 positions match TRDD3. Germline loops: CDR1 TSWWSYY, CDR2 QGS. The CDR3 is 20 residues long. V gave up 1 base and J gave up 4 bases; unmatched junction bases: 17.

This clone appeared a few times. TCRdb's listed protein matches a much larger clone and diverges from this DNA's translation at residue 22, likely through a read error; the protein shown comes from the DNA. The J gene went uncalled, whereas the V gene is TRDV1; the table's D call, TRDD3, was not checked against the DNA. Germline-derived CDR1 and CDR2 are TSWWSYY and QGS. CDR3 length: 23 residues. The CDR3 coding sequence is TGTGCTCTTGGGGAACTTCCATTACTTTCGAACCCTTGGGGATCCCATTACACCGATAAACTCACCTTT. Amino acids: CALGELPLLSNPWGSHYTDKLTF.

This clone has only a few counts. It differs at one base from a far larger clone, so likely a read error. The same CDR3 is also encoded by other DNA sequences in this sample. The CDR3 region is CALLARGDKLIF. The CDR3 DNA is TGTGCTCTCCTAGCCCGGGGCGATAAGCTCATCTTT. The V gene is given as TRDV1, and no J gene call is available; the table's D gene call, TRDD3, was not cross checked with the DNA. The germline V gene has CDR1 TSWWSYY and CDR2 QGS. This CDR3 region has 12 residues.